The clone carrying this T cell receptor beta chain was counted between two and nine times. The target antigen is unknown. This entry is derived from a study of T cells after yellow fever vaccination. Study in general: Preparing low-cell-number fractions relied on SMART-Seq v4 Ultra Low Input. Study-level findings and limits: Peak timing came faster in the weaker secondary response, day 5 versus 15. Clonotype sharing between CD4 and CD8 compartments was small. FACS-sorted repertoires could contain abundant clonotypes contaminating from the bulk population.

Germline CDR1 is SEHNR and CDR2 is FQNEAQ (reference sequence). Trimming pared 3 bases from V and 6 bases from J, leaving 3 bases between. The CDR3 length is 12 residues. In TCRdb, the 5' RACE reads were re-called with MiXCR into one record per CDR3 protein. The repertoire has 500,000 to 650,000 distinct CDR3 sequences, around an eighth of them found once; the top ten carry 15%. The rearrangement uses TRBV7-9 and TRBJ2-6, with unresolved D. This clonotype was obtained from a man aged 25 to 40 who received the YFV17D yellow fever vaccine. The source was PBMCs, collected on the day of the yellow fever booster vaccination. CDR3 nucleotides: TGTGCCAGCAGCTTGGAGGCCAACGTCCTGACTTTC. Residues: CASSLEANVLTF.